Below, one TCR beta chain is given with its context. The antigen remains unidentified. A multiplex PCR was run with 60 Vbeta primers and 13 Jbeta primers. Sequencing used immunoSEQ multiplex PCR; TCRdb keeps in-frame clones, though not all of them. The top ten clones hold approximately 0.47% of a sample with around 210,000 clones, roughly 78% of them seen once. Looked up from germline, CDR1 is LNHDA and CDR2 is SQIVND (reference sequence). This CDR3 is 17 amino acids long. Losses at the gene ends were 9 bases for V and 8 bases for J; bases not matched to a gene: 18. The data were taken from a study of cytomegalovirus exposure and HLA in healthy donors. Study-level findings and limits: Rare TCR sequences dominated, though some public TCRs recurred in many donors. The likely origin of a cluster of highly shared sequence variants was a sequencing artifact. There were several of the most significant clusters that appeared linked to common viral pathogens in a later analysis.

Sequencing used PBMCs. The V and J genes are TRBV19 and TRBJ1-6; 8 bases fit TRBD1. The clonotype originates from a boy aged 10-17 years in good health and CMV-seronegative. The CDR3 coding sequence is TGTGCCAGCTCTCAAAGGGGAAGGACAGGGCGGCATTCACCCCTCCACTTT. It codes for CASSQRGRTGRHSPLHF.